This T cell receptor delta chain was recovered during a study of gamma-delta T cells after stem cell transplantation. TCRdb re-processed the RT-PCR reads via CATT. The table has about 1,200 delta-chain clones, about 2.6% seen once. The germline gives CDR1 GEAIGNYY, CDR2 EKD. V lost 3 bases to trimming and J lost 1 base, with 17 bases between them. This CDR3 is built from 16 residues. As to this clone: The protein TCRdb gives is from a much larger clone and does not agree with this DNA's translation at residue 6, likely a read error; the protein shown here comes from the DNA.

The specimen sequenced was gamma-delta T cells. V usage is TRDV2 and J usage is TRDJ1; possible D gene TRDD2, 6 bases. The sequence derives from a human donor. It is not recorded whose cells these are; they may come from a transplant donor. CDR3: CACDYVAFPSTDKLIF. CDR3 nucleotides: TGTGCCTGTGACTATGTGGCCTTCCCCTCCACCGATAAACTCATCTTT.